A single sample is the source of the 6 T cell receptor beta chains below, sequenced in a study of T cell changes during pregnancy in multiple sclerosis. Here immunoSEQ multiplex PCR was the method, and the copy in TCRdb shows in-frame clones only, minus some. The sample holds about 59,000 clones, roughly 90% seen once. This sample comprised peripheral blood, obtained in the second trimester of pregnancy. The receptors come from a female donor in good health, enrolled as a control in a pregnancy study.

V gene TRBV15 combines with J gene TRBJ2-1; 7 nucleotides match TRBD1. The germline V gene has CDR1 LNHNV and CDR2 YYDKDF (reference sequence). The CDR3 is 13 residues long. The V segment lost 8 bases and the J segment 6 bases; nucleotides outside the gene matches: 7. CDR3 loop: CATRGTVSNEQFF. Here the CDR3 DNA reads TGTGCCACCCGTGGGACAGTCAGCAATGAGCAGTTCTTC.

V gene TRBV11-2 combines with J gene TRBJ1-5; D gene uncertain. CDR1 is SGHAT and CDR2 is FQNNGV in the germline V gene. The CDR3 is made up of 13 amino acids. Trimming took off 2 bases at V and 6 bases at J, with 8 bases between the two ends. The CDR3 here is CASSLSVRQPQHF. CDR3 coding DNA: TGTGCCAGCAGCTTATCAGTTCGTCAGCCCCAGCATTTT.

The J gene is TRBJ2-7, the V gene TRBV7-2; 8 bases line up with TRBD1. CDR3 size: 14 residues. Germline trimming cut 4 bases from V and 0 bases from J; bases unmatched to any gene: 2. The germline CDR1 and CDR2 sequences are SGHTA and FQGNSA. CDR3 sequence: CASSWTGPSYEQYF. CDR3 DNA: TGTGCCAGCAGCTGGACAGGGCCCTCCTACGAGCAGTACTTC.

V gene TRBV28 combines with J gene TRBJ2-1, with 8 bases matching TRBD1. The CDR3 sequence is 14 residues long. The V and J ends lost 5 bases and 9 bases, in that order; junction bases with no gene match: 9. CDR1 is MDHEN and CDR2 is SYDVKM in the germline V gene. The CDR3 nucleotides are TGTGCCAGCAGTACGGGGGACAGGCGGGGTGAGCAGTTCTTC. Protein product: CASSTGDRRGEQFF.

V is TRBV4-3 and J is TRBJ2-7, with 8 bases matching TRBD2. Germline CDR1 reads LGHNA; CDR2 reads YSLEER. The length of the CDR3 is 20 residues. Trimming removed 0 bases from V and 3 bases from J; junction bases left unmatched: 19. The CDR3 loop is CASSQDVSGGAGDYSYEQYF. The DNA of the CDR3 is TGCGCCAGCAGCCAAGATGTCTCGGGAGGAGCGGGAGATTATAGCTACGAGCAGTACTTC.

V usage is TRBV6-6 and J usage is TRBJ2-7; D not resolved. V lost 7 bases and J lost 6, with 10 bases in between. The germline V gene has CDR1 MNHNY and CDR2 SVGAGI (reference sequence). The CDR3 has 11 amino acids. CDR3 loop: CASTIYGEQYF. For the CDR3, the DNA is TGTGCCAGCACTATTTATGGCGAGCAGTACTTC.